The source of this T cell receptor beta chain is a study of blood T cells in healthy people across ages. Study details: Per two T cells, about one barcoded beta molecule was captured through template switching.

With a J-beta primer mix and a sample-barcoded 5' primer, a second PCR ran about 7 to 12 cycles. Via MiXCR, TCRdb re-called the 5' RACE reads, giving one row per CDR3 protein. This sample has 1.6 million or so distinct CDR3 sequences, with almost 35% found just once. In germline, CDR1 is GTSNPN, CDR2 SVGIG (reference sequence). With 0 bases removed from V and 4 bases from J, the gap between germline ends came to 10 bases. The CDR3 covers 13 residues. This clonotype originated in a woman younger than 45 in good health. V is TRBV30 and J is TRBJ2-7, with D possibly being TRBD2 (6 bases). Sequenced input: blood. The CDR3 DNA follows: TGTGCCTGGAGTGTACTGGGAGGATACGAGCAGTACTTC. Translating it yields CAWSVLGGYEQYF.